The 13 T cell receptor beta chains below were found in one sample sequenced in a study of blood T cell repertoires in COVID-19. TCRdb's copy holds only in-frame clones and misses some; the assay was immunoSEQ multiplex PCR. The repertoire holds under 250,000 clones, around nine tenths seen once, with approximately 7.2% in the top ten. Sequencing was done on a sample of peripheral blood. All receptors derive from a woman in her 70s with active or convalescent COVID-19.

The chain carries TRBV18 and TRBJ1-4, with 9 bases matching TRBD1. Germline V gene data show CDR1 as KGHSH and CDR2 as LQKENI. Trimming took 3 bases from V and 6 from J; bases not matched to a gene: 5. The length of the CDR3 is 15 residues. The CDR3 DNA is TGTGCCAGCTCACCTCCGGGACAGGGCGATGAAAAACTGTTTTTT. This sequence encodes CASSPPGQGDEKLFF.

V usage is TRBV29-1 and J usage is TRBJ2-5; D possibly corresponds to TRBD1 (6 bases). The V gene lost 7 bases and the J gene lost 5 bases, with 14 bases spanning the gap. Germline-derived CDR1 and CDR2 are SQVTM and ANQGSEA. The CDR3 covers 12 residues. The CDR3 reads CSGAQGSETQYF. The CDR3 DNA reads TGCAGCGGTGCTCAGGGGAGCGAGACCCAGTACTTC.

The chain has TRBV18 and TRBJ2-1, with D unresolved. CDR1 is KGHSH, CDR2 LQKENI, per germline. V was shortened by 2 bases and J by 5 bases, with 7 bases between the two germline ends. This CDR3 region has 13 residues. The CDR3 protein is CASSPISDNEQFF. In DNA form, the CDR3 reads TGTGCCAGCTCACCAATATCTGACAATGAGCAGTTCTTC.

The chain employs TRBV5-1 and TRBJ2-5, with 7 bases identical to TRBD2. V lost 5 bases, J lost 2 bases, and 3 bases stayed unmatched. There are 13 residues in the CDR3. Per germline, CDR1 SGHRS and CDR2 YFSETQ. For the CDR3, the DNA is TGCGCCAGCAGAGCGGGGTTTCAAGAGACCCAGTACTTC. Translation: CASRAGFQETQYF. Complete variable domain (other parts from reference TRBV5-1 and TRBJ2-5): KAGVTQTPRYLIKTRGQQVTLSCSPISGHRSVSWYQQTPGQGLQFLFEYFSETQRNKGNFPGRFSGRQFSNSRSEMNVSTLELGDSALYLCASRAGFQETQYFGPGTRLLVL.

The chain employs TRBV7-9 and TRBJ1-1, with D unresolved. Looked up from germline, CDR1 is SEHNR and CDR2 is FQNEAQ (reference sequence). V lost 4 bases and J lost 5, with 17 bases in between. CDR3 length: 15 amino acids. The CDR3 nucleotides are TGTGCCAGCAGCTCAGATACACTAGGAAGAACTGAAGCTTTCTTT. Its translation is CASSSDTLGRTEAFF.

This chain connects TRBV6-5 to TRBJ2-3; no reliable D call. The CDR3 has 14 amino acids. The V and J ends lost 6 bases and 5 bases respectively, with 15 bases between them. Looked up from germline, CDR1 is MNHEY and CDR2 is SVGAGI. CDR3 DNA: TGTGCCAGCAGCTTACAATATTATGAAGATACGCAGTATTTT. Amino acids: CASSLQYYEDTQYF.

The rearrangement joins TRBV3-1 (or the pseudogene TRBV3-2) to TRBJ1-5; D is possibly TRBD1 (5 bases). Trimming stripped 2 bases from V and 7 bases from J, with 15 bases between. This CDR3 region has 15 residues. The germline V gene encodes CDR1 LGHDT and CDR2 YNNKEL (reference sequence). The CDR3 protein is CASSQTSGSRQPQHF. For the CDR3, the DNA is TGTGCCAGCAGCCAAACCTCAGGGTCCAGACAGCCCCAGCATTTT.

CDR3 region: CASSGTAYYGYTF. CDR3 DNA: TGTGCCAGCAGTGGGACAGCTTACTATGGCTACACCTTC. This sequence joins TRBV12-3 or TRBV12-4 and TRBJ1-2; 7 bases map to TRBD1. After removal of 5 bases from V and 3 bases from J, the junction contained 3 bases not matched to a gene. The CDR3 has 13 residues.

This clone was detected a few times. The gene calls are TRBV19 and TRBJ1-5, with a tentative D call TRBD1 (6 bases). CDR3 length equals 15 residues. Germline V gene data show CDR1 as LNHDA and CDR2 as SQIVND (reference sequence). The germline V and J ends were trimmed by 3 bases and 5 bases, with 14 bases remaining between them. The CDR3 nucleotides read TGTGCCAGTAGTATCAGCCGCCAGGGGCATCAGCCCCAGCATTTT. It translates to CASSISRQGHQPQHF.

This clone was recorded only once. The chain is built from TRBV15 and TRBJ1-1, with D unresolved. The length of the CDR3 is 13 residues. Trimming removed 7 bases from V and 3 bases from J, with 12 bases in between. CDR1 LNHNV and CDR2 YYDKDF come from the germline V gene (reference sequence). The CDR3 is CATTKGADTEAFF. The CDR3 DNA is TGTGCCACCACCAAGGGAGCGGACACTGAAGCTTTCTTT.

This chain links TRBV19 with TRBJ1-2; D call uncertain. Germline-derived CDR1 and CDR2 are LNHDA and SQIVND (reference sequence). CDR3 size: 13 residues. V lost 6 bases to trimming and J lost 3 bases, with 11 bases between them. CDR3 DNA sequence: TGTGCCAGTAGGCCCGAGGTGGACTATGGCTACACCTTC. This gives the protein CASRPEVDYGYTF. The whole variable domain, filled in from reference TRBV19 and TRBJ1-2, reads DGGITQSPKYLFRKEGQNVTLSCEQNLNHDAMYWYRQDPGQGLRLIYYSQIVNDFQKGDIAEGYSVSREKKESFPLTVTSAQKNPTAFYLCASRPEVDYGYTFGSGTRLTVV.

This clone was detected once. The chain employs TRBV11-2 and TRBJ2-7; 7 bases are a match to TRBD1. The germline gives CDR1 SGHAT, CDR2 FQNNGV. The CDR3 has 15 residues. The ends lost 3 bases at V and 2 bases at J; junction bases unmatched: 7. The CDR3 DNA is TGTGCCAGCAGCTTGCCGGGACAGCGAGCCTACGAGCAGTACTTC. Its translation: CASSLPGQRAYEQYF.

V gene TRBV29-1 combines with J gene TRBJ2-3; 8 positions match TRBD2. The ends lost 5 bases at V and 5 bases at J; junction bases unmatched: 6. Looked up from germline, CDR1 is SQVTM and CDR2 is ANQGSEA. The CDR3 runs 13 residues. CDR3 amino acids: CSVFAGGRDTQYF. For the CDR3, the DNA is TGCAGCGTTTTCGCGGGGGGAAGAGATACGCAGTATTTT.